These 31 T cell receptor beta chains came from one sample sequenced in a study of T cells after yellow fever vaccination. TCRdb re-called the 5' RACE reads with MiXCR, one entry per CDR3 protein. Seen here are a few hundred thousand distinct CDR3 sequences, over 4% observed once, and the top ten hold 20% to 25%. Sequencing was performed on PBMCs, taken 5 days after the yellow fever booster vaccination. The receptor source for this set is a man between 18 and 29 years old who received the YFV17D yellow fever vaccine.

This clonotype was detected only a few times. The chain is built from TRBV19 and TRBJ2-4; a possible D gene is TRBD1 (5 bases). The CDR3 is made up of 15 amino acids. Germline assignment: CDR1 LNHDA and CDR2 SQIVND (reference sequence). The V end lost 0 bases, the J end lost 5 bases, and 11 bases lay between the germline ends. The CDR3 protein is CASSIDGDSQNIQYF. The CDR3 DNA sequence: TGTGCCAGTAGTATAGATGGAGACAGTCAAAACATTCAGTACTTC.

This clonotype was recorded at least ten times. The gene calls are TRBV11-3 and TRBJ2-1; weak D call: TRBD1 (6 bases). This CDR3 comprises 15 residues. V lost 5 bases and J lost 3, with 14 bases in between. CDR1 is SGHNT, CDR2 YENEEA, per germline. CDR3 DNA: TGTGCCAGCAGCCAAAAACAGGGAGACTACAATGAGCAGTTCTTC. It specifies CASSQKQGDYNEQFF.

V and J are TRBV5-1 and TRBJ1-1; TRBD1 matches at 9 bases. The CDR3 runs 15 residues. The V and J ends lost 3 bases and 5 bases, in that order; junction bases with no gene match: 8. From germline, CDR1 is SGHRS and CDR2 YFSETQ. CDR3 residues: CASSYGTGRWTEAFF. The CDR3 region has the DNA TGCGCCAGCAGCTACGGGACAGGGAGGTGGACTGAAGCTTTCTTT.

This clonotype was picked up a small number of times. V is TRBV27 and J is TRBJ2-2; tentative D call: TRBD1 (5 bases). Germline V gene sequence: CDR1 MNHEY, CDR2 SMNVEV (reference sequence). The CDR3 contains 13 residues. The germline V and J ends were trimmed by 4 bases and 6 bases, with 9 bases remaining between them. Written as DNA, the CDR3 is TGTGCCAGCAGTTCTGGGGCAGCCGGGGAGCTGTTTTTT. Amino acids: CASSSGAAGELFF.

This clonotype was counted between two and nine times. This chain connects TRBV4-3 to TRBJ2-3, with no clear D. The germline V gene encodes CDR1 LGHNA and CDR2 YSLEER. This CDR3 is built from 13 residues. Trimming shortened V by 0 bases and J by 2 bases, and 3 bases separated the two germline ends. In nucleotides, the CDR3 is TGCGCCAGCAGCCAAGAGTCCACAGATACGCAGTATTTT. Translated, it gives CASSQESTDTQYF.

The V and J genes are TRBV7-8 and TRBJ2-5, with D possibly matching TRBD1 (5 bases). Germline V gives CDR1 SGHVS, CDR2 FQNEAQ. The V end was cut by 1 base, the J end by 2 bases, with 11 bases between. This CDR3 comprises 15 residues. In DNA, the CDR3 is TGTGCCAGCAGCTTAGTTGGCAGGGATCAAGAGACCCAGTACTTC. It yields the protein CASSLVGRDQETQYF.

This clonotype was seen only a few times. The chain couples TRBV6-5 to TRBJ2-5, with D tentatively TRBD2 (5 bases). V dropped 0 bases and J dropped 9 bases, with 11 bases sitting between them. CDR1 and CDR2 from the germline V gene are MNHEY and SVGAGI. The CDR3 has 13 amino acids. CDR3 loop: CASSYSRALAQYF. Written as DNA, the CDR3 is TGTGCCAGCAGTTACTCGAGGGCGCTGGCCCAGTACTTC.

This clonotype has more than one count but fewer than ten. The genes are TRBV20-1 and TRBJ2-7, with 7 bases lining up with TRBD1. Germline V gene data show CDR1 as DFQATT and CDR2 as SNEGSKA (reference sequence). The CDR3 contains 16 residues. Losses at the gene ends were 0 bases for V and 2 bases for J; bases not matched to a gene: 10. CDR3 sequence: CSARDLDRVATYEQYV. CDR3 DNA: TGCAGTGCTAGAGATCTCGACAGGGTGGCAACCTACGAGCAGTACGTC.

The rearrangement links TRBV11-2 to TRBJ1-2; D unclear. V lost 2 bases to trimming and J lost 8 bases, with 18 bases between them. CDR3 length equals 15 residues. Germline CDR1 is SGHAT and CDR2 is FQNNGV. CDR3 region: CASSLRPGDPWGYTF. CDR3 nucleotides: TGTGCCAGCAGCTTACGACCCGGAGATCCGTGGGGCTACACCTTC.

This clonotype has ten or more counts. The V gene is TRBV6-6, the J gene TRBJ2-3; tentatively, D is TRBD1 or TRBD2 (5 bases each). V was cut by 0 bases and J by 4 bases, with 14 bases left in between. The CDR3 spans 16 residues. The germline V gene encodes CDR1 MNHNY and CDR2 SVGAGI (reference sequence). The CDR3 DNA reads as TGTGCCAGCAGTTACTCTCGGCAGGGACGCGCAGATACGCAGTATTTT. This encodes CASSYSRQGRADTQYF.

The chain carries TRBV20-1 and TRBJ2-1; 7 bases are shared with TRBD2. The V and J ends lost 0 bases and 10 bases, in that order; junction bases with no gene match: 3. Germline CDR1 and CDR2: DFQATT and SNEGSKA (reference sequence). The CDR3 is made up of 12 amino acids. The CDR3 DNA follows: TGCAGTGCTAGAGATGGGGGAGGGGAGCAGTTCTTC. This translates into CSARDGGGEQFF.

This clonotype was detected ten times or more. The genes are TRBV29-1 and TRBJ1-1, with D perhaps TRBD1 (6 bases). Trimming removed 4 bases at V and 1 base at J, with 13 bases between. The CDR3 is 14 residues long. CDR1 is SQVTM and CDR2 is ANQGSEA in the germline V gene. CDR3 nucleotides: TGCAGCGTTGCGACCGGGACAAGGAACACTGAAGCTTTCTTT. It codes for CSVATGTRNTEAFF.

The chain combines TRBV3-1 with TRBJ2-7; D uncertain. This CDR3 is built from 17 residues. Germline V gives CDR1 LGHDT, CDR2 YNNKEL (reference sequence). V lost 1 base to trimming and J lost 1 base, with 17 bases between them. CDR3 bases: TGTGCCAGCAGCCAAGTAAGGTGTCTCGTGGAATCCTACGAGCAGTACGTC. Translated, it gives CASSQVRCLVESYEQYV.

A word on this clonotype: This may stem from a read error, because a much larger clone lies one nucleotide away. This rearrangement joins TRBV29-1 to TRBJ1-1, with D unclear. Germline V gene data show CDR1 as SQVTM and CDR2 as ANQGSEA. This CDR3 region has 10 residues. The V and J ends lost 7 bases and 10 bases respectively, with 13 bases between them. The CDR3 loop reads CSAFRVGAFF. The CDR3 bases are TGCAGCGCATTCCGGGTCGGAGCTTTCTTT.

This clonotype was observed a few times. The chain recombines TRBV5-1 with TRBJ2-2; no definite D call. Germline V gene lookup returns CDR1 SGHRS and CDR2 YFSETQ. V was trimmed by 1 base and J by 6 bases, leaving 13 bases between them. The CDR3 extends over 15 amino acids. The CDR3 loop is CASSLSTSWAGELFF. CDR3 nucleotides: TGCGCCAGCAGCTTGAGCACCAGTTGGGCCGGGGAGCTGTTTTTT.

The table lists this clonotype with a few counts. The rearrangement uses TRBV20-1 and TRBJ2-2, with a weak D call TRBD1 (6 bases). Germline V gene data show CDR1 as DFQATT and CDR2 as SNEGSKA (reference sequence). The CDR3 loop spans 14 amino acids. Trimming cost V 2 bases and J 3 bases, with 10 bases left between them. CDR3: CSARQGRYTGELFF. DNA of the CDR3: TGCAGTGCTAGACAGGGGCGCTACACCGGGGAGCTGTTTTTT.

This sequence joins TRBV30 and TRBJ2-5; D uncertain. Germline V CDR1 and CDR2: GTSNPN, SVGIG (reference sequence). The CDR3 sequence is 11 residues long. V lost 3 bases to trimming and J lost 4 bases, with 6 bases between them. The CDR3 here is CAWRSRETQYF. As DNA, the CDR3 is TGTGCCTGGAGGTCACGAGAGACCCAGTACTTC.

The chain employs TRBV7-9 and TRBJ2-7, with no clear D. V lost 1 base to trimming and J lost 2 bases, with 3 bases between them. Germline V gives CDR1 SEHNR, CDR2 FQNEAQ (reference sequence). This CDR3 has 12 residues. The CDR3 loop is CASSLDPYEQYV. In DNA form, the CDR3 reads TGTGCCAGCAGCTTAGATCCCTACGAGCAGTACGTC.

This chain connects TRBV5-1 to TRBJ1-2; 12 bases align to TRBD1. CDR1 is SGHRS and CDR2 is YFSETQ in the germline V gene. The CDR3 contains 14 residues. Trimming at V came to 5 bases and at J to 6 bases, leaving 5 bases not matched to a gene. The CDR3 region has the DNA TGCGCCAGCAGACCGGGGACAGGGGGCAATGGCTACACCTTC. Translated, it gives CASRPGTGGNGYTF.

This clonotype was found a few times. The genes are TRBV2 and TRBJ2-7, with 7 bases identical to TRBD2. Germline loops: CDR1 SNHLY, CDR2 FYNNEI. Trimming at V came to 2 bases and at J to 12 bases, leaving 10 bases not matched to a gene. This CDR3 comprises 13 residues. This CDR3 reads CASSEILPPSGYV. As DNA, the CDR3 is TGTGCCAGCAGTGAAATCCTCCCCCCTAGCGGGTACGTC.

This clonotype showed up just a few times. The chain combines TRBV6-5 with TRBJ1-2, with 9 positions matching TRBD1. The V segment lost 6 bases and the J segment 0 bases; nucleotides outside the gene matches: 11. The CDR3 consists of 17 residues. Germline V gives CDR1 MNHEY, CDR2 SVGAGI. The DNA of the CDR3 is TGTGCCAGCAGGTCATTGACAGGGGGACCTCCTAACTATGGCTACACCTTC. This encodes CASRSLTGGPPNYGYTF.

This chain links TRBV5-1 with TRBJ2-7; TRBD2 might be the D (6 bases). V lost 6 bases and J 4 bases, leaving 17 bases between the germline ends. The CDR3 has 14 residues. Germline CDR1 is SGHRS and CDR2 is YFSETQ. CDR3 sequence: CASTPEGRPYEQYF. The CDR3 DNA sequence: TGCGCCAGCACCCCGGAGGGAAGGCCATACGAGCAGTACTTC.

V is TRBV3-1 and J is TRBJ2-5, with D possibly being TRBD2 (5 bases). This CDR3 spans 13 amino acids. Germline-derived CDR1 and CDR2 are LGHDT and YNNKEL (reference sequence). V lost 5 bases and J 1 base, leaving 8 bases between the germline ends. Here the CDR3 DNA reads TGTGCCAGCAGCGGCCGGGGCCAAGAGACCCAGTACTTC. Translation: CASSGRGQETQYF.

Only a few counts were recorded for this clonotype. The chain combines TRBV25-1 with TRBJ2-1; D is unresolved. The CDR3 consists of 9 residues. CDR1 is MGHDK and CDR2 is SYGVNS in the germline V gene. Between the trimmed V and J ends, which lost 8 bases and 14 bases, there was a span of 10 bases. This chain's CDR3 is CASGDREFF. DNA of the CDR3: TGTGCCAGCGGGGATCGGGAGTTCTTC.

The rearrangement uses TRBV21-1 and TRBJ1-1; the table's D call, TRBD1, has no DNA check behind it. TRBV21-1 is given as a pseudogene. The length of the CDR3 is 14 residues. DNA of the CDR3: TGTGCCAGCAGCAAAGTCGGCGCCCGCACTGAAGCTTTCTTT. It yields the protein CASSKVGARTEAFF.

This clonotype has only a few counts. The chain links TRBV14 to TRBJ1-4, with D unresolved. The CDR3 is 13 residues long. Trimming left V 5 bases short and J 8 bases short, with 12 bases between. CDR1 SGHDN and CDR2 FVKESK come from the germline V gene. The CDR3 nucleotides read TGTGCCAGCAGCACATCCATGGGGGAAAAACTGTTTTTT. Protein product: CASSTSMGEKLFF.

This rearrangement joins TRBV30 to TRBJ2-2, with D perhaps given as TRBD1 or TRBD2 (5 bases each). CDR1 is GTSNPN, CDR2 SVGIG, per germline (reference sequence). The CDR3 length is 12 residues. With 4 bases removed from V and 6 bases from J, the gap between germline ends came to 9 bases. The CDR3 region has the DNA TGTGCCTGGACGAGGGGCGCCGGGGAGCTGTTTTTT. This encodes CAWTRGAGELFF.

This clonotype was recorded at least ten times. The chain uses TRBV7-3 and TRBJ2-2; possibly TRBD2 for D (6 bases). The CDR3 loop spans 13 amino acids. The V end was cut by 4 bases, the J end by 8 bases, with 11 bases between. Germline CDR1 SGHTA, CDR2 FQGTGA. CDR3: CASSWGGTGELFF. The CDR3 DNA reads TGTGCCAGCAGCTGGGGAGGTACTGGGGAGCTGTTTTTT.

The J gene is TRBJ2-3, the V gene TRBV5-6, with D perhaps TRBD2 (5 bases). The germline V gene encodes CDR1 SGHDT and CDR2 YYEEEE. This CDR3 spans 13 amino acids. V gave up 0 bases and J gave up 6 bases, with 8 bases separating them. CDR3 protein: CASSLAGFDTQYF. CDR3 sequence (DNA): TGTGCCAGCAGCTTGGCGGGATTTGATACGCAGTATTTT. The full variable domain, in which reference TRBV5-6 and TRBJ2-3 provide the parts outside the CDR3, is DAGVTQSPTHLIKTRGQQVTLRCSPKSGHDTVSWYQQALGQGPQFIFQYYEEEERQRGNFPDRFSGHQFPNYSSELNVNALLLGDSALYLCASSLAGFDTQYFGPGTRLTVL.

This clonotype was recorded many times. This chain uses TRBV29-1 with TRBJ2-2; no clear D gene. This CDR3 has 14 amino acids. Per the germline V gene, CDR1 is SQVTM and CDR2 is ANQGSEA. V was cut by 6 bases and J by 3 bases, with 14 bases left in between. The CDR3 spells CSVCWASDTGELFF. Written as DNA, the CDR3 is TGCAGCGTGTGTTGGGCGTCGGACACCGGGGAGCTGTTTTTT.

The chain links TRBV5-1 to TRBJ2-2, with unresolved D. Trimming cost V 5 bases and J 4 bases, with 9 bases left between them. The CDR3 is 13 residues long. Germline V lookup: CDR1 SGHRS, CDR2 YFSETQ. CDR3 sequence (DNA): TGCGCCAGCAGGGCAGATGTCACCGGGGAGCTGTTTTTT. Encoded protein: CASRADVTGELFF. Combining the CDR3 with reference TRBV5-1 and TRBJ2-2 gives the whole variable domain KAGVTQTPRYLIKTRGQQVTLSCSPISGHRSVSWYQQTPGQGLQFLFEYFSETQRNKGNFPGRFSGRQFSNSRSEMNVSTLELGDSALYLCASRADVTGELFFGEGSRLTVL.